This TCR beta chain was sequenced in a study of CD8 T cells in ankylosing spondylitis. General study results and limits: Disease-linked clones had a CD8+ phenotype and relatively low frequency in peripheral blood. Several highly homologous variants made up a TCR beta motif, and this motif appeared characteristic of ankylosing spondylitis blood.

A note on this clonotype: Antigen specificity is unknown.

Using quantitative 5'-RACE with molecular barcodes, the authors made TCR beta libraries. One entry per CDR3 protein results from TCRdb running MiXCR on the 5' RACE reads. Of about 450,000 distinct CDR3 sequences detected, roughly 25% appear once; the ten largest clones hold under 0.9%. Germline CDR1 is SGHRS and CDR2 is YFSETQ. With 0 bases clipped from V and 5 bases from J, the junction kept 3 bases outside the gene matches. The CDR3 is 15 residues long. The V call is TRBV5-1, the J call TRBJ2-1; 9 bases match TRBD2. Sequenced sample: blood, either unsorted or a sorted T cell fraction (not recorded which). The source is a male donor with ankylosing spondylitis. This CDR3 reads CASSLGASGNNEQFF. CDR3 nucleotides: TGCGCCAGCAGCTTGGGGGCTAGCGGGAACAATGAGCAGTTCTTC.